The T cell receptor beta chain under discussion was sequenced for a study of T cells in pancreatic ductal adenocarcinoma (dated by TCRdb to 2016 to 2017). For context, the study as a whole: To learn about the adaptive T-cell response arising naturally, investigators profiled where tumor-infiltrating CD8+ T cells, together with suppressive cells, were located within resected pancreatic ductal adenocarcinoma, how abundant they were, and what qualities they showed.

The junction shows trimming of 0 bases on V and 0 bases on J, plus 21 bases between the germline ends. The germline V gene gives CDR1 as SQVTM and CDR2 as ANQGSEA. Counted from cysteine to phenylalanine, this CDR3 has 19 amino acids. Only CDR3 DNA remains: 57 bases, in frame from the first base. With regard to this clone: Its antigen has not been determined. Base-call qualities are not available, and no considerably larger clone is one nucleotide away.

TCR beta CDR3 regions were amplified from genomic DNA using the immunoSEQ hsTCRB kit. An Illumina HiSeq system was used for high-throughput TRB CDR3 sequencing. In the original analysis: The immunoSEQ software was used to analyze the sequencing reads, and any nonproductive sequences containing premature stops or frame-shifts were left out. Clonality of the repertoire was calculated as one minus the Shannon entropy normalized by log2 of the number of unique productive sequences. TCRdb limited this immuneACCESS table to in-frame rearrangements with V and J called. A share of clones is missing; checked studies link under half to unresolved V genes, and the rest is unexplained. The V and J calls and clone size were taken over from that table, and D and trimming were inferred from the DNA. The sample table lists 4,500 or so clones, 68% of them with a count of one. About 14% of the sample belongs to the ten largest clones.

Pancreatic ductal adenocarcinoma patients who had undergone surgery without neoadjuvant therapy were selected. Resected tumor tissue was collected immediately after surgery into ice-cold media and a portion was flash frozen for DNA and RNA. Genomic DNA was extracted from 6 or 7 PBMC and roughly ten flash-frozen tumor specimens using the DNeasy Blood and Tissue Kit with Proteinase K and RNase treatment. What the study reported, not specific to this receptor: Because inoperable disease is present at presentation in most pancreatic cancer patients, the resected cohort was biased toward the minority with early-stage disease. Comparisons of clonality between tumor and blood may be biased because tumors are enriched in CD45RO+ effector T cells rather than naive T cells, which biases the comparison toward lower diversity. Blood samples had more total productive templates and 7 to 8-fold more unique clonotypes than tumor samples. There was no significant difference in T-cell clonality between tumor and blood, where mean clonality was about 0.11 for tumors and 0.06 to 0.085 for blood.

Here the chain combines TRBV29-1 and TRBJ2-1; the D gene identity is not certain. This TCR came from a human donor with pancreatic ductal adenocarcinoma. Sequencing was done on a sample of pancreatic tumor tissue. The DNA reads TGCAGCGTTGAAGATATGGCCTTCGTGTCTGAGAGCTCCTACAATGAGCAGTTCTTC. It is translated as CSVEDMAFVSESSYNEQFF.